The TCR beta chain described here comes from a study of T cells in Graves' hyperthyroidism and ophthalmopathy. Amplification yielded TCR beta CDR3 regions, with RNA transcripts as the source. In the first-round RT-PCR of the TCR CDR3, the HTBI primer set was used. TCRdb re-called the multiplex PCR reads through MiXCR, storing one row per CDR3 protein. The sample has about 600,000 distinct CDR3 sequences; 12% to 15% are singletons. The CDR3 is 16 residues long. Germline CDR1 and CDR2: LGHNA and YSLEER. With 1 base removed from V and 4 bases from J, the gap between germline ends came to 16 bases. This TCR was sampled from a woman aged 18-29 years with Graves' ophthalmopathy. The rearrangement links TRBV4-3 to TRBJ1-2; perhaps TRBD1 as D (6 bases). Material: blood. The CDR3 protein is CASSQGDTGISYGYTF. The CDR3 DNA follows: TGCGCCAGCAGCCAAGGGGATACAGGGATTAGCTATGGCTACACCTTC.